Listed below are T cell receptor beta chains from one sample, sequenced in a study of control samples from healthy donors and cancer patients. TCRdb's table, derived via immunoSEQ multiplex PCR, lists solely in-frame clones and lacks some. The sample lists approximately 65,000 clones, around nine tenths occurring once. The sequencing sample was made of PBMCs. These receptors all stem from a man between 60 and 75 years old with lung cancer. CDR3s include the opening cysteine and the closing phenylalanine or tryptophan. The order of the fields is D gene, V gene, J gene, clone size, CDR3 DNA, CDR3 protein. D genes are given only for firm matches. Clone sizes are given selectively: once, few, many, or a class where the clone is expanded.

>TRBD1|TRBV5-1|TRBJ2-5|.
TGCGCCAGCAGTTTTACCGGGACAGCCTTTTTTGAGACCCAGTACTTC
CASSFTGTAFFETQYF
>.|TRBV6-5|TRBJ2-5|.
TGTGCCAGCATGACAGCAACAGCTCAAGAGACCCAGTACTTC
CASMTATAQETQYF
>.|TRBV11-2|TRBJ1-1|.
TGTGCCAGCAGCCCGACAGCGAACACTGAAGCTTTCTTT
CASSPTANTEAFF
>.|TRBV3-1/TRBV3-2|TRBJ2-3|.
TGTGCCAGCAGCCCCGGGCGAGATACGCAGTATTTT
CASSPGRDTQYF
>TRBD1|TRBV2|TRBJ1-1|.
TGTGCCAGCAGACAGGGGGCCGTTGAAGCTTTCTTT
CASRQGAVEAFF
>.|TRBV7-3|TRBJ2-1|.
TGTGCCAGCAGCTTAATCGGGGTAGACAGTTACAATGAGCAGTTCTTC
CASSLIGVDSYNEQFF
>TRBD1|TRBV3-1/TRBV3-2|TRBJ2-5|.
TGTGCCAGCCTTCAGACAGGGGGTGGACAAGAGACCCAGTACTTC
CASLQTGGGQETQYF
>.|TRBV3-1/TRBV3-2|TRBJ1-2|.
TGTGCCAGCAGCCAAGGAGAGCGCTACCGGAACTATGGCTACACCTTC
CASSQGERYRNYGYTF
>TRBD1|TRBV24-1|TRBJ2-5|.
TGTGCCACCAGTGACCTAGACAGGGGACCCTCCCAAGAGACCCAGTACTTC
CATSDLDRGPSQETQYF
>.|TRBV27|TRBJ2-2|.
TGTGCCAGCAGTCCTAAGGCAGGGATTAACACCGGGGAGCTGTTTTTT
CASSPKAGINTGELFF
>TRBD1|TRBV7-2|TRBJ1-2|.
TGTGCCAGCCAAAGACAGGGAGAGTTGGGCTACACCTTC
CASQRQGELGYTF
>.|TRBV6-1|TRBJ1-2|.
TGTGCCAGCAGTGAGGGGTTAAACTACGGCTACACCTTC
CASSEGLNYGYTF
>TRBD1|TRBV15|TRBJ1-5|.
TGTGCCACCAGCAGAGACGCGACAGGGGGCCTTCAGCCCCAGCATTTT
CATSRDATGGLQPQHF
>.|TRBV12-3/TRBV12-4|TRBJ1-3|.
TGTGCCATAAAGGTGGCAGGAAAAAACACCATATATTTT
CAIKVAGKNTIYF
>.|TRBV5-1|TRBJ2-1|.
TGCGCCAGCAGCTTTCAAGGAGGGGGGCCATACAATGAGCAGTTCTTC
CASSFQGGGPYNEQFF
>.|TRBV27|TRBJ2-1|.
TGTGCCAGCAGTTTATGGCACGGTGAGCAGTTCTTC
CASSLWHGEQFF
>TRBD1|TRBV20-1|TRBJ1-1|once
TGCAGTGCTAGCGACAGGGACGCTTTCTTT
CSASDRDAFF
>.|TRBV5-1|TRBJ1-1|.
TGCGCCAGCAGCTTGGACGGTTTGAACACTGAAGCTTTCTTT
CASSLDGLNTEAFF
>TRBD1|TRBV5-1|TRBJ2-7|.
TGCGCCAGCAGCTTCGGGACAGACTACGAGCAGTACTTC
CASSFGTDYEQYF
>.|TRBV4-1|TRBJ1-3|.
TGCGCCAGCAGCTCCCAGAGGGGAAACACCATATATTTT
CASSSQRGNTIYF
>.|TRBV11-2|TRBJ2-7|.
TGTGCCAGCAGCGAACAGGGTTGGAGCCCCTTTTACGAGCAGTACTTC
CASSEQGWSPFYEQYF
>TRBD1|TRBV6-6|TRBJ1-5|.
TGTGCCAGCAGTCCCTTGGGGACAGGGGCCCGCCTGCTTCAGCCCCAGCATTTT
CASSPLGTGARLLQPQHF
>.|TRBV24-1|TRBJ2-5|.
TGTGCCACCAGTGATTTAGGAGACCAGACGCAAGAGACCCAGTACTTC
CATSDLGDQTQETQYF
>.|TRBV6-5|TRBJ1-6|.
TGTGCCACCTCCTGGGCAGGGGACGGCTCACCCCTCCACTTT
CATSWAGDGSPLHF
>.|TRBV18|TRBJ2-2|once
TGTGCCAGCTCACCCCCAGGTCTAAACACCGGGGAGCTGTTTTTT
CASSPPGLNTGELFF
>.|TRBV27|TRBJ1-2|.
TGTGCCAGCAGTAATCACCCCGCAGGGTTGCGGTATGGCTACACCTTC
CASSNHPAGLRYGYTF
>.|TRBV11-2|TRBJ2-7|.
TGTGCCAGCAGCCCGACGGGGGATAGCGCCCACGAGCAGTACTTC
CASSPTGDSAHEQYF
>TRBD1|TRBV5-1|TRBJ1-2|.
TGCGCCAGCAGCTTGACAGGGGCGCTGATGACTGGCTACACCTTC
CASSLTGALMTGYTF
>TRBD1|TRBV7-9|TRBJ1-4|.
TGTGCCAGCAGCTTACAGGGGGCATATGAAAAACTGTTTTTT
CASSLQGAYEKLFF
>.|TRBV24-1|TRBJ2-2|.
TGTGCCACCAGTGGAGGGGGTCCGAACACCGGGGAGCTGTTTTTT
CATSGGGPNTGELFF
>.|TRBV9|TRBJ1-5|.
TGTGCCAGCAGCGAGGGGCTTAGCAATCAGCCCCAGCATTTT
CASSEGLSNQPQHF
>TRBD1|TRBV24-1|TRBJ2-5|.
TGTGCCACCAGTGATCCCCAGACAGGGGTTGGTAAGACCCAGTACTTC
CATSDPQTGVGKTQYF
>TRBD2|TRBV5-1|TRBJ2-2|few
TGCGCCAGCAGCCCCCGGACTAGCGGGGGGTACACCGGGGAGCTGTTTTTT
CASSPRTSGGYTGELFF
>.|TRBV9|TRBJ1-1|.
TGTGCCAGCAGCCTGGACCAGAACACTGAAGCTTTCTTT
CASSLDQNTEAFF
>.|TRBV11-1|TRBJ2-3|.
TGTGCCAGCAGCTTAGCGGACACCCCACTCACAGATACGCAGTATTTT
CASSLADTPLTDTQYF
>.|TRBV7-2|TRBJ1-1|.
TGTGCCAGCAGTTCTAACAGCAACTTGAACACTGAAGCTTTCTTT
CASSSNSNLNTEAFF
>TRBD1|TRBV7-8|TRBJ1-5|.
TGTGCCAGCTCCGTAGGGACAGGGGAACAGCCCCAGCATTTT
CASSVGTGEQPQHF
>.|TRBV2|TRBJ2-5|.
TGTGCCAGCAGTGATACGAAGACCCAGTACTTC
CASSDTKTQYF
>.|TRBV24-1|TRBJ1-5|once
TGTGCCACCAGTGATGGGATCGGGGCCCAGCATTTT
CATSDGIGAQHF